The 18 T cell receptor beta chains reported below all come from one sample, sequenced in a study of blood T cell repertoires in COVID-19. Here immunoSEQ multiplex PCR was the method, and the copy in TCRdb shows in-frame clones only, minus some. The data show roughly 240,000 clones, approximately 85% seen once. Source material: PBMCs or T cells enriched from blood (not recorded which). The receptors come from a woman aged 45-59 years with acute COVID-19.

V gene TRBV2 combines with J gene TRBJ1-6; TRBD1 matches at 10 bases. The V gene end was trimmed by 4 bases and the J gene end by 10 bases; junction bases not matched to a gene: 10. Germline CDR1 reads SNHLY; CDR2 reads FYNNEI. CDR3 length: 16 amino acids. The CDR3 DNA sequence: TGTGCCAGCAGTGGGGACAGGGGTTTCTCAGACTCACCCCTCCACTTT. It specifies CASSGDRGFSDSPLHF.

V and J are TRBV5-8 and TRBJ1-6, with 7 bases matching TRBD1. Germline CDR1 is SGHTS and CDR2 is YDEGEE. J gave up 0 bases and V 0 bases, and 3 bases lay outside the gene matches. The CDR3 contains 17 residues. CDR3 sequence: CASSLATGSSYNSPLHF. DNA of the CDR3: TGTGCCAGCAGCTTGGCGACAGGGAGCTCCTATAATTCACCCCTCCACTTT.

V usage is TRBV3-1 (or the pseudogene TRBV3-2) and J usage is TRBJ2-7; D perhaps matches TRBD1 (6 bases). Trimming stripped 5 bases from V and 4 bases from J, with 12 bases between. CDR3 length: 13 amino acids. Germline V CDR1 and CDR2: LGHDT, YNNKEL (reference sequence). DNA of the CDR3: TGTGCCAGCAGCTCAGGGGATGCGTACGAGCAGTACTTC. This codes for CASSSGDAYEQYF.

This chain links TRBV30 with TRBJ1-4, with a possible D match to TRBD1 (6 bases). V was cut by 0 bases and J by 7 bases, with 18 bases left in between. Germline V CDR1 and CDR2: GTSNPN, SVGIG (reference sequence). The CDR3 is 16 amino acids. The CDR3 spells CAWSVPISGGSEKLFF. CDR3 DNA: TGTGCCTGGAGTGTACCAATATCGGGGGGCAGTGAAAAACTGTTTTTT.

CDR3 loop: CASSLGPRGTNYGYTF. In DNA, the CDR3 is TGCGCCAGCAGCTTGGGGCCCAGGGGGACTAACTATGGCTACACCTTC. This chain joins TRBV5-1 and TRBJ1-2; the match to TRBD1 covers 7 bases. This CDR3 region has 16 residues. Germline-derived CDR1 and CDR2 are SGHRS and YFSETQ. V dropped 0 bases and J dropped 0; count of bases not matched to a gene: 5. Full variable domain (rest looked up from reference TRBV5-1 and TRBJ1-2): KAGVTQTPRYLIKTRGQQVTLSCSPISGHRSVSWYQQTPGQGLQFLFEYFSETQRNKGNFPGRFSGRQFSNSRSEMNVSTLELGDSALYLCASSLGPRGTNYGYTFGSGTRLTVV.

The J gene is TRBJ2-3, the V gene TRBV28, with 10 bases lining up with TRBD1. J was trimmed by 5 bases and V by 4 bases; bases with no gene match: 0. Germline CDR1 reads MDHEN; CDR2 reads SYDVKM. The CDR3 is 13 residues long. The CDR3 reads CASSWDRGDTQYF. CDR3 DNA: TGTGCCAGCAGTTGGGACAGGGGAGATACGCAGTATTTT.

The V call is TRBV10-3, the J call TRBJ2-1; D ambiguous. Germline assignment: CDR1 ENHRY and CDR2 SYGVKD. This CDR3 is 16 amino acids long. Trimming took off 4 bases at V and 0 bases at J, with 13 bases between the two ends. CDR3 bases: TGTGCCATCAGTGTGCGCGACTCCAACTCCTACAATGAGCAGTTCTTC. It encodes CAISVRDSNSYNEQFF.

The CDR3 loop is CASSVAAGVKETQYF. The CDR3 DNA reads TGTGCCAGCAGCGTAGCGGCGGGAGTGAAAGAGACCCAGTACTTC. This chain links TRBV9 with TRBJ2-5, with 7 bases that match TRBD2. V dropped 0 bases and J dropped 3; count of bases not matched to a gene: 5. Germline CDR1 and CDR2: SGDLS and YYNGEE. This CDR3 spans 15 amino acids.

CDR3 DNA: TGTGCCAGCAGTATCCGACAGGGATGGTCTGGAAACACCATATATTTT. Encoded protein: CASSIRQGWSGNTIYF. The chain links TRBV27 to TRBJ1-3, with 7 bases matching TRBD1. The CDR3 spans 16 residues. Trimming took 5 bases from V and 1 from J; bases not matched to a gene: 8. CDR1 is MNHEY and CDR2 is SMNVEV in the germline V gene (reference sequence).

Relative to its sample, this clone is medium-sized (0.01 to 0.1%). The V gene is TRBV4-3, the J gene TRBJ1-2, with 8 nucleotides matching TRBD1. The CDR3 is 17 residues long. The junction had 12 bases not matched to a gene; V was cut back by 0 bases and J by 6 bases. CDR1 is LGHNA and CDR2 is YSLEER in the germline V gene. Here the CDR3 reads CASSQDRSTGAGNGYTF. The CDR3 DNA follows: TGCGCCAGCAGCCAAGATAGGTCGACAGGGGCAGGGAATGGCTACACCTTC.

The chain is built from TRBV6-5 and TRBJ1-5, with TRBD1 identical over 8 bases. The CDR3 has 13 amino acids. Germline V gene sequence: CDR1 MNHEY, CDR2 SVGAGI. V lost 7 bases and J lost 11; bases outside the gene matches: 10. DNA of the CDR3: TGTGCCAGCACAGGGGGCCTTCAATCGGCCCAGCATTTT. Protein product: CASTGGLQSAQHF.

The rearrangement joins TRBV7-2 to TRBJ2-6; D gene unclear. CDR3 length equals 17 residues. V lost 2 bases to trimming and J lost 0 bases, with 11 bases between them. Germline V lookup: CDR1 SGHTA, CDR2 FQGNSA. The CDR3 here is CASSLTGSFSGANVLTF. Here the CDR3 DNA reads TGTGCCAGCAGCTTAACCGGGTCTTTCTCTGGGGCCAACGTCCTGACTTTC.

CDR3 sequence: CASSSSFTGQGSNQPQHF. In DNA, the CDR3 is TGTGCCAGCAGCTCGTCGTTTACGGGACAGGGTAGCAATCAGCCCCAGCATTTT. The chain links TRBV5-6 to TRBJ1-5; 9 nucleotides agree with TRBD1. V gave up 3 bases and J gave up 0 bases; unmatched junction bases: 10. CDR3 length: 18 amino acids. Germline loops: CDR1 SGHDT, CDR2 YYEEEE. The full variable domain, its missing parts supplied by reference TRBV5-6 and TRBJ1-5, is DAGVTQSPTHLIKTRGQQVTLRCSPKSGHDTVSWYQQALGQGPQFIFQYYEEEERQRGNFPDRFSGHQFPNYSSELNVNALLLGDSALYLCASSSSFTGQGSNQPQHFGDGTRLSIL.

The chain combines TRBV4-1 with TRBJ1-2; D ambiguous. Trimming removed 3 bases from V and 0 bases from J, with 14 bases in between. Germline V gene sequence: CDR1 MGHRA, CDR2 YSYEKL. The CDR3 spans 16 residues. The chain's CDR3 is CASSQMGVFPNYGYTF. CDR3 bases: TGCGCCAGCAGCCAGATGGGAGTATTTCCTAACTATGGCTACACCTTC.

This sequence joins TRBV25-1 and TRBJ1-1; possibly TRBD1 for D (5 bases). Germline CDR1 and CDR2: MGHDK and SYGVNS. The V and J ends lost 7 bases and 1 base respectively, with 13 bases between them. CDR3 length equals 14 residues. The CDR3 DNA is TGTGCCAGCAAAGGAGGGGCGTGGAACACTGAAGCTTTCTTT. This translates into CASKGGAWNTEAFF. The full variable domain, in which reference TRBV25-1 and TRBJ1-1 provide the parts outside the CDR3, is EADIYQTPRYLVIGTGKKITLECSQTMGHDKMYWYQQDPGMELHLIHYSYGVNSTEKGDLSSESTVSRIRTEHFPLTLESARPSHTSQYLCASKGGAWNTEAFFGQGTRLTVV.

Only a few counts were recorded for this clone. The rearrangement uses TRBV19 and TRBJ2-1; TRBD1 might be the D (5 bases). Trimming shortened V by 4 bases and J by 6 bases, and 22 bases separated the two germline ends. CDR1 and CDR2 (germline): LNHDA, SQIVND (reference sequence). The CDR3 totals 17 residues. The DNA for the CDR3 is TGTGCCAGTAGTACCCCCCAGGGTCTTGGCAGTAGCAATGAGCAGTTCTTC. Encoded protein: CASSTPQGLGSSNEQFF.

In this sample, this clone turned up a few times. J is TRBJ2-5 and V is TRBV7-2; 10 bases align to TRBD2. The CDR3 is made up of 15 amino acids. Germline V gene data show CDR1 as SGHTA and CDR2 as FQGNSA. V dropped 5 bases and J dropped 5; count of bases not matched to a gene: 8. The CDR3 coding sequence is TGTGCCAGCAGCCCACCTTCGACTAGCGGGGAGACCCAGTACTTC. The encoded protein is CASSPPSTSGETQYF.

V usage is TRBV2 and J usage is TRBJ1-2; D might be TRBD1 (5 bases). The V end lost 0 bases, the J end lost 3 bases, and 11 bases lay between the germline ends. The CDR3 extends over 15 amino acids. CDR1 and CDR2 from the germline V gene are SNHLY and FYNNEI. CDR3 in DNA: TGTGCCAGCAGTGAAGCGCGGGGCAACTACTATGGCTACACCTTC. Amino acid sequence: CASSEARGNYYGYTF.